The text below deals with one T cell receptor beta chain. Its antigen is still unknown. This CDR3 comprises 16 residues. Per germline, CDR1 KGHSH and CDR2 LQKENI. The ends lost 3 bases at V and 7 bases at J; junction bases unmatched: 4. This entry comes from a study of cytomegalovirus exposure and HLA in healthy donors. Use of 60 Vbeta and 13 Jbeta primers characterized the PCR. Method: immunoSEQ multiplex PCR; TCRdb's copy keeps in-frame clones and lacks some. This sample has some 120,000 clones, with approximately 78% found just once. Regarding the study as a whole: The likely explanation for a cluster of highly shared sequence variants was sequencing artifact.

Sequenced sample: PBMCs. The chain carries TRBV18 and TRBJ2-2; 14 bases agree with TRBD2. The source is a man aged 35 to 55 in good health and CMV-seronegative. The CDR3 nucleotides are TGTGCCAGCTCACCGGGACTAGCGGGAGTTGACGGGGAGCTGTTTTTT. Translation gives CASSPGLAGVDGELFF.